The 7 T cell receptor beta chains listed next were all sequenced from one sample in a study of CD8+ T cells in alopecia areata. Following RNA extraction, reverse transcription yielded cDNA that acted as the sequencing template. Some clones are missing from TCRdb's copy, which holds only in-frame ones; the method was immunoSEQ multiplex PCR. The table has over 120,000 clones, roughly 52% seen once; the top ten hold around 15%. The treatment: oral pan-JAK inhibitor, 5-10 mg twice daily. The material sequenced was CD8+ T cells sorted from blood, taken at week 4, from a patient treated with tofacitinib. The receptor set was obtained from a human donor with alopecia areata.

This clone was seen only a few times. The V and J genes are TRBV19 and TRBJ2-1; D remains unclear. This CDR3 has 15 residues. From germline, CDR1 is LNHDA and CDR2 SQIVND (reference sequence). Trimming stripped 3 bases from V and 6 bases from J, with 15 bases between. The CDR3 loop is CASSIAPTESNEQFF. Here the CDR3 DNA reads TGTGCCAGTAGTATCGCTCCGACGGAGAGCAATGAGCAGTTCTTC.

This clone has a single count. The chain employs TRBV25-1 and TRBJ1-4; D not certain. The V gene lost 2 bases and the J gene lost 10 bases, with 14 bases spanning the gap. The CDR3 spans 14 residues. Per the germline V gene, CDR1 is MGHDK and CDR2 is SYGVNS. CDR3 in DNA: TGTGCCAGCAGTGAACCAAACCCAGGAGGAAAACTGTTTTTT. Amino acids: CASSEPNPGGKLFF.

This sequence joins TRBV7-2 and TRBJ2-5, with D maybe TRBD1 (7 bases). The germline CDR1 and CDR2 sequences are SGHTA and FQGNSA. The germline V and J ends were trimmed by 3 bases and 8 bases, with 16 bases remaining between them. CDR3 length equals 14 residues. The DNA of the CDR3 is TGTGCCAGCAGCTTGCCAGGGGGGTTGGATACCCAGTACTTC. Translated: CASSLPGGLDTQYF.

This clone was picked up one time. The V call is TRBV15, the J call TRBJ1-1; 10 bases agree with TRBD1. CDR1 and CDR2 from the germline V gene are LNHNV and YYDKDF (reference sequence). This CDR3 comprises 17 residues. V lost 4 bases, J lost 2 bases, and 10 bases stayed unmatched. The CDR3 DNA reads TGTGCCACCAGCACCGGACAGGGGGTTCAGCCAAACACTGAAGCTTTCTTT. It yields the protein CATSTGQGVQPNTEAFF.

The chain carries TRBV13 and TRBJ1-1, with D maybe TRBD1 (6 bases). V lost 1 base and J lost 4, with 13 bases in between. Per germline, CDR1 PRHDT and CDR2 FYEKMQ (reference sequence). The length of the CDR3 is 15 residues. The CDR3 sequence is CASSLAAQGFTEAFF. The CDR3 DNA follows: TGTGCCAGCAGCTTAGCGGCACAGGGCTTCACTGAAGCTTTCTTT.

The chain joins TRBV25-1 to TRBJ1-4, with 7 bases identical to TRBD1. Unmatched junction bases numbered 0, after V lost 3 bases and J lost 5 bases. The CDR3 is made up of 13 amino acids. Germline V gene lookup returns CDR1 MGHDK and CDR2 SYGVNS. CDR3 in amino acids: CASSDRGNEKLFF. The CDR3 bases are TGTGCCAGCAGTGACAGGGGGAATGAAAAACTGTTTTTT.

The rearrangement links TRBV10-3 to TRBJ1-2; D is perhaps TRBD1 (5 bases). The CDR3 runs to 14 residues. The V gene lost 3 bases and the J gene lost 5 bases, with 13 bases spanning the gap. Germline values: CDR1 ENHRY, CDR2 SYGVKD. CDR3 nucleotides: TGTGCCATCAGTGACGTAGGGACCTCGTATGGCTACACCTTC. Translating it yields CAISDVGTSYGYTF.